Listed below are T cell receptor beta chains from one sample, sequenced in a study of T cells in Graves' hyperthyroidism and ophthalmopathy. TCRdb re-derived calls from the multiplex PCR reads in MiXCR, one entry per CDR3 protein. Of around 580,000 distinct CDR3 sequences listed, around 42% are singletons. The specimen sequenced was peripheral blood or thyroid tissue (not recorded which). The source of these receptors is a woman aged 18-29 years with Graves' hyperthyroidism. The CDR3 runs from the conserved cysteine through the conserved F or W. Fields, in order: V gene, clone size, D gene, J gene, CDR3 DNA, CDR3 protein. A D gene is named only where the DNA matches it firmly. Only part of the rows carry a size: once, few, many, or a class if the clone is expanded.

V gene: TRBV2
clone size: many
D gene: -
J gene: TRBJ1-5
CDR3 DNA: TGTGCCAGCAGACAGGGAAATAGCAATCAGCCCCAGCATTTT
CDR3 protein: CASRQGNSNQPQHF

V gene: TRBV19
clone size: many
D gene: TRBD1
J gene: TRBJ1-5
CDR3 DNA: TGTGCCAGTAGTTGGGGACAGGGACGTCAGCCCCAGCATTTT
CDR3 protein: CASSWGQGRQPQHF

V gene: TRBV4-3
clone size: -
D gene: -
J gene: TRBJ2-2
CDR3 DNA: TGCGCCAGCAGCCAAGATAGGTTTGGGACCGGGGAGCTGTTTTTT
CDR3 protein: CASSQDRFGTGELFF

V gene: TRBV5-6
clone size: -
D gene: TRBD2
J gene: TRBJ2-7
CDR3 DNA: TGTGCCAGCAGCTTACCCGATTTAGCGGGAGGAGGAACCTACGAGCAGTACTTC
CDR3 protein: CASSLPDLAGGGTYEQYF

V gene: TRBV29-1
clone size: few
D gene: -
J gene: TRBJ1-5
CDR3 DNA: TGCAGCGCCCGGCCTGGGGGCAATGAGCAGCATTTT
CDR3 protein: CSARPGGNEQHF

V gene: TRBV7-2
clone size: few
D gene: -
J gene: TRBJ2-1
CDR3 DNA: TGTGCCAGCAGCTTACTTAAGAGAGACAATGAGCAGTTCTTC
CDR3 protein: CASSLLKRDNEQFF

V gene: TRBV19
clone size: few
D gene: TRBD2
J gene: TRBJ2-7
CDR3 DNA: TGTGCCAGTAGTGTGATAGCGGGAGGCTCATCCTACGAGCAGTACTTC
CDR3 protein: CASSVIAGGSSYEQYF

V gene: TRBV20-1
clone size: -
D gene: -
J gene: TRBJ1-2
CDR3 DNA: TGCAGTGCTAGAGTTCCTGGGCGTATTAACTATGGCTACACCTTC
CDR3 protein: CSARVPGRINYGYTF

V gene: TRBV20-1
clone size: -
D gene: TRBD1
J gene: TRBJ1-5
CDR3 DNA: TGCAGTGCTCTAGGGGACAGACTAAATCAGCCCCAGCATTTT
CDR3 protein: CSALGDRLNQPQHF

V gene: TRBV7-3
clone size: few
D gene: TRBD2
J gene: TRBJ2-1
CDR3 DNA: TGTGCCAGCGGGAGCGGGGCCGGGGGTGAGCAGTTCTTC
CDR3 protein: CASGSGAGGEQFF

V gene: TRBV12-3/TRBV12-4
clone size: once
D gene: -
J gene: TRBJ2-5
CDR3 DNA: TGTGCCAGCAGCGGGGGAGGAAACCAAGAGACCCAGTACTTC
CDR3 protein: CASSGGGNQETQYF

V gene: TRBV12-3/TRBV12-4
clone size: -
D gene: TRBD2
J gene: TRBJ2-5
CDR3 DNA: TGTGCCAGCAGTCTAACGACTAGCGGGCAAGAGACCCAGTACTTC
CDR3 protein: CASSLTTSGQETQYF

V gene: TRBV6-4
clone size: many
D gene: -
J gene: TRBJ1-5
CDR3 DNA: TGTGCCAGCAGTGCCCTCCGGGGGACTGCTCAGCCCCAGCATTTT
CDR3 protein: CASSALRGTAQPQHF

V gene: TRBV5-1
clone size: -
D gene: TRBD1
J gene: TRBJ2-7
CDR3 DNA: TGCGCCAGCAGCTCGGACAGGGGAGCTGGGTACGAGCAGTACTTC
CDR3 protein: CASSSDRGAGYEQYF

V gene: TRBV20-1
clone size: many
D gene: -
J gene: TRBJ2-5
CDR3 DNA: TGCAGTGCTAGCGTTCGGGACATCCAAGAGACCCAGTACTTC
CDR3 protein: CSASVRDIQETQYF

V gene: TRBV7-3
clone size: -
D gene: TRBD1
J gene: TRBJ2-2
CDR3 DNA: TGTGCCAGCAGCTTATTGGGACAGCGGAACACCGGGGAGCTGTTTTTT
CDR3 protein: CASSLLGQRNTGELFF

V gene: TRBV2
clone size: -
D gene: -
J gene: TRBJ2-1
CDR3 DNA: TGTGCCAGCAGTGAATCAAGGGGAAATGAGCAGTTCTTC
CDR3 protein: CASSESRGNEQFF

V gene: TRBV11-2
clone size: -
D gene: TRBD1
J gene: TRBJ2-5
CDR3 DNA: TGTGCCAGCCGACCGGACAGGGATCACGAGACCCAGTACTTC
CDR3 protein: CASRPDRDHETQYF

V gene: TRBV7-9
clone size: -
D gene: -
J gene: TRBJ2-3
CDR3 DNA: TGTGCCAGCAGCTTGGTAGGGACACTAGATACGCAGTATTTT
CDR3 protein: CASSLVGTLDTQYF

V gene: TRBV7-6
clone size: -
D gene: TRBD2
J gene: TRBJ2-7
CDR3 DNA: TGTGCCAGCACCCTGACTAGCGGGCCAGATACGCAGTACTTC
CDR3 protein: CASTLTSGPDTQYF

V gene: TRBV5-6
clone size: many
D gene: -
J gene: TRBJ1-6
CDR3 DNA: TGTGCCAGCAGCTTGGGGCAGACCAATTCACCCCTCCACTTT
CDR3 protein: CASSLGQTNSPLHF

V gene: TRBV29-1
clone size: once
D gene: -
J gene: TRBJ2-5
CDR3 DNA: TGCAGTGAAGAGGCGACTAGAGAGACCCAGTACTTC
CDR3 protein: CSEEATRETQYF

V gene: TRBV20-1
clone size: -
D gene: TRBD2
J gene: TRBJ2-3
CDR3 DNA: TGCAGTGCTAGAGATGGGCGGCTAGCGGGAGTAGCAGATACGCAGTATTTT
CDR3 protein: CSARDGRLAGVADTQYF

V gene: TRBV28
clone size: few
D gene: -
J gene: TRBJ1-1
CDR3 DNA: TGTGCCAGCAGTTTATTCGGAAACTGGGACACTGAAGCTTTCTTT
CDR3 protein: CASSLFGNWDTEAFF

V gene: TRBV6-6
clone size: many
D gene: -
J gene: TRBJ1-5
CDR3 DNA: TGTGGCAGCTCGGGGAACAATCAGCCCCAGCATTTT
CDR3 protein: CGSSGNNQPQHF

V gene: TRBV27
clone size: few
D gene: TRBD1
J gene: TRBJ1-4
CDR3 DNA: TGTGCCAGCAGTTCCAGGGGGACTAATGAAAAACTGTTTTTT
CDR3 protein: CASSSRGTNEKLFF

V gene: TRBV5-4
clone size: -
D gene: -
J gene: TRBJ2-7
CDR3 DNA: TGTGCCAGCAGCGTTGGGGGGGCTGGCAGACCCTACGAGCAGTACTTC
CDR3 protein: CASSVGGAGRPYEQYF

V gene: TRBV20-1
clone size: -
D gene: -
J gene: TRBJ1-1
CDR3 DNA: TGCAGTGCTAGAGAGACAGGCTCTGGGGCGAACACTGAAGCTTTCTTT
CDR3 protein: CSARETGSGANTEAFF

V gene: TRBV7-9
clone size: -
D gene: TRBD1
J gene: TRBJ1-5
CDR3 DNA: TGTGCCAGCAGCTTATTGGGGGACAGGGGACAGCCCCAGCATTTT
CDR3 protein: CASSLLGDRGQPQHF

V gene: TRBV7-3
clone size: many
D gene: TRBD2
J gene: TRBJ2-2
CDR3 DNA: TGTGCCAGCAGCACCCTAGCGGGAGTGGGTACCGGGGAGCTGTTTTTT
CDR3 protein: CASSTLAGVGTGELFF

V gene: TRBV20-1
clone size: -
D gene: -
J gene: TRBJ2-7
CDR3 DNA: TGCAGTGCTAGAGATACAGGGCTTAGCCATTTCTACGAGCAGTACTTC
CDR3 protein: CSARDTGLSHFYEQYF

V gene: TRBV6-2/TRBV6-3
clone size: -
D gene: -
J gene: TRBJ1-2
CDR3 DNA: TGTGCCAGCAGTTACCCCGGTCTTAACATTAACTATGGCTACACCTTC
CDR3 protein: CASSYPGLNINYGYTF

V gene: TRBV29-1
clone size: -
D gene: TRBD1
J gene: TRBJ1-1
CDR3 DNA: TGCAGCGTTGAAGTACTAGGGACAGACACTGAAGCTTTCTTT
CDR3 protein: CSVEVLGTDTEAFF

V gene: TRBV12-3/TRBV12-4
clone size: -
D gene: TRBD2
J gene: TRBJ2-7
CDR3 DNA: TGTGCCAGCAGCTGGACAGGACTAGCGGGACCCTACGAGCAGTACTTC
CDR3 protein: CASSWTGLAGPYEQYF

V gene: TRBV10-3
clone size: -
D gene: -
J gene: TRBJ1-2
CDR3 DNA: TGTGCCATCAGTGTGGAAGGGGGACATGGCTACACCTTC
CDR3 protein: CAISVEGGHGYTF

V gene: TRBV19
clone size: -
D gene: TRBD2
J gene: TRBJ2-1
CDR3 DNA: TGTGCCAGTACTCGGACTAGCGGAAGCTACAATGAGCAGTTCTTC
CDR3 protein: CASTRTSGSYNEQFF